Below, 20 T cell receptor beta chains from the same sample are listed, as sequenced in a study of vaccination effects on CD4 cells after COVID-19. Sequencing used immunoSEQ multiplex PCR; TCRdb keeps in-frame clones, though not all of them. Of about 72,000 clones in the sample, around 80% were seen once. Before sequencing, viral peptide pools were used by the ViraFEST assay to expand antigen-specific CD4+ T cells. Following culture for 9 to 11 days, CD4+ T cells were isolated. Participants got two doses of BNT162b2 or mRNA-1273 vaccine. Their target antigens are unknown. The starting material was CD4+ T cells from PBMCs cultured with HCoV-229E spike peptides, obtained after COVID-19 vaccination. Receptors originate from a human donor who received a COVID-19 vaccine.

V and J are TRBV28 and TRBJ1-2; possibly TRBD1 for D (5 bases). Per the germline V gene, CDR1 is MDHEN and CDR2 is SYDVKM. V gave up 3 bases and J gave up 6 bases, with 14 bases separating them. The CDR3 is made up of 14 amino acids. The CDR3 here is CASSLSWGLDGYTF. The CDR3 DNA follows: TGTGCCAGCAGTTTGAGTTGGGGGTTGGATGGCTACACCTTC.

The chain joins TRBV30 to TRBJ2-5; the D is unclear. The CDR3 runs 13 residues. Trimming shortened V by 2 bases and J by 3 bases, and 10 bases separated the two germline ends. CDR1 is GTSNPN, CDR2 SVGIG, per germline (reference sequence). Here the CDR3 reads CAWSLTFKETQYF. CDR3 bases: TGTGCCTGGAGTCTGACATTCAAAGAGACCCAGTACTTC.

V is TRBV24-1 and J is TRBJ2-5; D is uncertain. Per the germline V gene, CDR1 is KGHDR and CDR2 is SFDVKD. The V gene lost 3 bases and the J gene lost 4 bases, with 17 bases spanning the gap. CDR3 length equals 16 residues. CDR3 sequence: CATSDEGESSGETQYF. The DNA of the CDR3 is TGTGCCACCAGTGATGAAGGAGAGAGCTCAGGAGAGACCCAGTACTTC.

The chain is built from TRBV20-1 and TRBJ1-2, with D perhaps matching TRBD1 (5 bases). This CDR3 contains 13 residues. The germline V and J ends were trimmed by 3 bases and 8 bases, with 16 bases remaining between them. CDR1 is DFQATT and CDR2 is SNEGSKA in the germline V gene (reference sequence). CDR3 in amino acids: CSASSQGWSGYTF. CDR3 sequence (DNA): TGCAGTGCTAGTAGTCAGGGATGGAGCGGCTACACCTTC.

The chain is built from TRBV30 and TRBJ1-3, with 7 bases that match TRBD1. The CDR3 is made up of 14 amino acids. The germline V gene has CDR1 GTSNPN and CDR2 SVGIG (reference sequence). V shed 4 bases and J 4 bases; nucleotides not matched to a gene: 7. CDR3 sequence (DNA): TGTGCCTGGATGGGAGGGGGCGAGGGAAACACCATATATTTT. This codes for CAWMGGGEGNTIYF.

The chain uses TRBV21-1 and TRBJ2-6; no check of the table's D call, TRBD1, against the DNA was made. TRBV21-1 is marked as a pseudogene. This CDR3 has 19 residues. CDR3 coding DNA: TGTGCCAGCAGCAACCCTAAGGACAGGGGAACGCCTGGGGCCAACGTCCTGACTTTC. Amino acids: CASSNPKDRGTPGANVLTF.

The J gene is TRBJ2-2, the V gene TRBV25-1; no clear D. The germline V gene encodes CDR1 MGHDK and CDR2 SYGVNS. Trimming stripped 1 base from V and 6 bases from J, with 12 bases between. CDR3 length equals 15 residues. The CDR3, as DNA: TGTGCCAGCAGTGAATCCGGGTCCAGCGCCGGGGAGCTGTTTTTT. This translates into CASSESGSSAGELFF.

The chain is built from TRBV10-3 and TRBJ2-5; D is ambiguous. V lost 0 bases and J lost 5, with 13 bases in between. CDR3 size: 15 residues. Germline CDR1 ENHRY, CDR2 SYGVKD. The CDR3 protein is CAISESMAGSETQYF. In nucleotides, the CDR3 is TGTGCCATCAGTGAGTCGATGGCCGGGTCCGAGACCCAGTACTTC.

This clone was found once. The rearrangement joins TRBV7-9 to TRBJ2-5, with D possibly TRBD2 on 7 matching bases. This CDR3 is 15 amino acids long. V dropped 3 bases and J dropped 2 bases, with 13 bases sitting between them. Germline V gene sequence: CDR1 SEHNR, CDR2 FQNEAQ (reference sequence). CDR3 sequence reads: CASSFWRGLQETQYF. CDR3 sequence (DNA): TGTGCCAGCAGCTTTTGGCGGGGGCTGCAAGAGACCCAGTACTTC.

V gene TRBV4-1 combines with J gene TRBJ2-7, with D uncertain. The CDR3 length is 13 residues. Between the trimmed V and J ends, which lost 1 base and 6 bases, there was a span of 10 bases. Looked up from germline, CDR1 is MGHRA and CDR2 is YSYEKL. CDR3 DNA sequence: TGCGCCAGCAGCCAAGCTGATCAATCCGAGCAGTACGTC. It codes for CASSQADQSEQYV.

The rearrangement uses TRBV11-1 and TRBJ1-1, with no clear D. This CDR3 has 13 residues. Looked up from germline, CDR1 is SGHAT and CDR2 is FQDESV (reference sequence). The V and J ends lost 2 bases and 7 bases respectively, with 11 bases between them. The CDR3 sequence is CASSLISTDEAFF. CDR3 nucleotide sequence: TGTGCCAGCAGCTTAATTTCGACTGATGAAGCTTTCTTT.

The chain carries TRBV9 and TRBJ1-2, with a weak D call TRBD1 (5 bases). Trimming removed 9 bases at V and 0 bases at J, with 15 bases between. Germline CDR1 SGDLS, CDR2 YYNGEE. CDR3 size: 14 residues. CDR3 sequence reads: CATASGLANYGYTF. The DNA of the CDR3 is TGTGCCACAGCGTCGGGGCTAGCTAACTATGGCTACACCTTC.

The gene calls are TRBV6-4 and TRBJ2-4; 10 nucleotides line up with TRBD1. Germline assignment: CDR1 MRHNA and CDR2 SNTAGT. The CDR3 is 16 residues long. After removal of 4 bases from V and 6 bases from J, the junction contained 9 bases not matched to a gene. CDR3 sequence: CASSGIRQGALNIQYF. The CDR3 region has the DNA TGTGCCAGCAGTGGGATTCGACAGGGGGCCTTAAACATTCAGTACTTC.

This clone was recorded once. As DNA, the CDR3 is TGTGCCAGCAGTTTAAAGGGGTCCTATGGCTACACCTTC. Translation gives CASSLKGSYGYTF. V and J are TRBV12-3 or TRBV12-4 and TRBJ1-2; tentatively, D is TRBD1 (5 bases). V shed 2 bases and J shed 4 bases, with 8 bases lying between them. The CDR3 has 13 amino acids.

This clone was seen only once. Written as DNA, the CDR3 is TGTGCCAGCAGTCCCCCCGGCAGTTCGGGCACTGAAGCTTTCTTT. Protein: CASSPPGSSGTEAFF. The rearrangement uses TRBV28 and TRBJ1-1; D uncertain. The CDR3 spans 15 residues. Germline V gene sequence: CDR1 MDHEN, CDR2 SYDVKM. V was clipped by 5 bases and J by 4 bases, with 17 bases between them.

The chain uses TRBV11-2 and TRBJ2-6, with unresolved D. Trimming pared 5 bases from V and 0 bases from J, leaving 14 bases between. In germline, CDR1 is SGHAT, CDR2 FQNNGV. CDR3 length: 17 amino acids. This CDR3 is CASSIKGATSGANVLTF. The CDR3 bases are TGTGCCAGCAGCATAAAGGGTGCTACCTCTGGGGCCAACGTCCTGACTTTC.

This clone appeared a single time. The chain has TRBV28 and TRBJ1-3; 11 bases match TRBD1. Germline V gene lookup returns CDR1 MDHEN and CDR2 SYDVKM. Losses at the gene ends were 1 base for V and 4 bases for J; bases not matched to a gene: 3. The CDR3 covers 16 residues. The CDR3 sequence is CASSLYGQGAGNTIYF. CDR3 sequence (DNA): TGTGCCAGCAGTTTATACGGACAGGGGGCGGGAAACACCATATATTTT.

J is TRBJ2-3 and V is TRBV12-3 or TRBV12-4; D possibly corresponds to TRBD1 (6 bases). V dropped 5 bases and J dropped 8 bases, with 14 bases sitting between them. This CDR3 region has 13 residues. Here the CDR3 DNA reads TGTGCCAGCAGTGAGAACAGGGTGGGTACGCAGTATTTT. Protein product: CASSENRVGTQYF.

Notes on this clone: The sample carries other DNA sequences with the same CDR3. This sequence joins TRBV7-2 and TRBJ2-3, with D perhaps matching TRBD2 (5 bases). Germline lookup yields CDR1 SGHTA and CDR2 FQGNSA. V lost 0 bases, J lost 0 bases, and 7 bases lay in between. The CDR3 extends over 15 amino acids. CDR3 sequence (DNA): TGTGCCAGCAGCTTAGCGCGGGCTAGCACAGATACGCAGTATTTT. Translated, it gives CASSLARASTDTQYF.

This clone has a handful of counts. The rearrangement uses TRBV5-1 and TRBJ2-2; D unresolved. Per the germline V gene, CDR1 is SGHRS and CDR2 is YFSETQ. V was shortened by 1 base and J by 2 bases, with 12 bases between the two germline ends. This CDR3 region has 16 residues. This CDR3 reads CASSLNRATNTGELFF. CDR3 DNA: TGCGCCAGCAGCTTGAACCGGGCGACTAACACCGGGGAGCTGTTTTTT.